This is a list of T cell receptor beta chains from one sample in a study of cytomegalovirus exposure and HLA in healthy donors. Produced via immunoSEQ multiplex PCR; TCRdb's table is partial and in-frame only. The sample carries about 170,000 clones, roughly 90% recorded once. Sequencing was carried out using PBMCs. The receptors come from a woman in her twenties or thirties in good health and CMV-seronegative. The CDR3 runs from the conserved cysteine through the conserved F or W. The D gene is left open where the match is weak. Some rows mark clone size as missing; the rest say once, few, many or name a class of expanded clone.

J gene | V gene | clone size | CDR3 length | D gene | CDR3 protein | CDR3 DNA
TRBJ1-1 | TRBV9 | - | 15 | - | CASSVVRAGNTEAFF | TGTGCCAGCAGCGTAGTCCGCGCCGGGAACACTGAAGCTTTCTTT
TRBJ2-3 | TRBV10-3 | - | 15 | - | CAISESEVWTDTQYF | TGTGCCATCAGTGAGTCTGAGGTTTGGACAGATACGCAGTATTTT
TRBJ2-5 | TRBV5-6 | - | 15 | TRBD2 | CASSLTSGFKETQYF | TGTGCCAGCAGCTTGACTAGCGGGTTCAAAGAGACCCAGTACTTC
TRBJ1-2 | TRBV20-1 | - | 11 | TRBD1 | CREDRGYGYTF | TGCAGGGAGGACAGGGGATATGGCTACACCTTC
TRBJ2-7 | TRBV5-4 | few | 15 | TRBD2 | CASSFGLAGSYEQYF | TGTGCCAGCAGCTTCGGACTAGCGGGCTCCTACGAGCAGTACTTC
TRBJ2-7 | TRBV4-1 | - | 15 | TRBD2 | CASSPGLAGGYEQYF | TGCGCCAGCAGCCCCGGACTAGCGGGAGGCTACGAGCAGTACTTC
TRBJ1-1 | TRBV7-6 | - | 12 | - | CASSLAGDEAFF | TGTGCCAGCAGCTTAGCGGGGGATGAAGCTTTCTTT
TRBJ1-2 | TRBV4-3 | - | 15 | TRBD1 | CASSQVAVRGDGYTF | TGCGCCAGCAGCCAAGTAGCGGTCAGGGGGGATGGCTACACCTTC
TRBJ1-2 | TRBV28 | - | 13 | TRBD1 | CASSKTGGYGYTF | TGTGCCAGCAGCAAGACAGGGGGCTATGGCTACACCTTC
TRBJ2-7 | TRBV4-3 | - | 21 | TRBD2 | CASSQAAVGQGGLAGGAEQYF | TGCGCCAGCAGCCAAGCGGCGGTGGGACAGGGCGGGCTAGCGGGAGGAGCCGAGCAGTACTTC
TRBJ2-7 | TRBV7-9 | - | 14 | - | CASSHPDRPYEQYF | TGTGCCAGCAGCCATCCTGACAGGCCCTACGAGCAGTACTTC
TRBJ2-1 | TRBV7-9 | - | 14 | - | CASSLVQAGNEQFF | TGTGCCAGCAGCTTAGTTCAGGCCGGCAATGAGCAGTTCTTC
TRBJ2-3 | TRBV5-5 | - | 14 | - | CASSLVVVTDTQYF | TGTGCCAGCAGCTTGGTTGTTGTCACAGATACGCAGTATTTT
TRBJ2-5 | TRBV30 | - | 15 | - | CAWSWPIQRGETQYF | TGTGCCTGGAGTTGGCCTATTCAAAGGGGAGAGACCCAGTACTTC
TRBJ2-1 | TRBV7-6 | - | 16 | - | CASSLASGGAWTEQFF | TGTGCCAGCAGCTTAGCTAGTGGGGGGGCCTGGACGGAGCAGTTCTTC
TRBJ2-1 | TRBV19 | few | 11 | - | CASSIMGEQFF | TGTGCCAGTAGTATTATGGGTGAGCAGTTCTTC
TRBJ2-2 | TRBV29-1 | - | 11 | - | CSVSDTGELFF | TGCAGCGTTTCAGACACCGGGGAGCTGTTTTTT
TRBJ1-5 | TRBV27 | - | 14 | - | CASSPDIFNQPQHF | TGTGCCAGCAGTCCGGACATTTTCAATCAGCCCCAGCATTTT
TRBJ1-4 | TRBV7-2 | - | 14 | TRBD1 | CASSQGTGQEKLFF | TGTGCCAGCAGCCAAGGGACAGGGCAAGAAAAACTGTTTTTT
TRBJ2-3 | TRBV4-2 | - | 15 | - | CASSQAPVFTDTQYF | TGTGCCAGCAGCCAAGCACCAGTGTTCACAGATACGCAGTATTTT
TRBJ2-2 | TRBV19 | - | 15 | TRBD2 | CASRGLAGHAGELFF | TGTGCCAGTAGGGGACTAGCGGGACATGCCGGGGAGCTGTTTTTT
TRBJ2-1 | TRBV18 | once | 14 | TRBD1 | CASSPDRVYNEQFF | TGTGCCAGCTCACCCGACAGGGTCTACAATGAGCAGTTCTTC
TRBJ2-3 | TRBV2 | - | 12 | - | CASTGSADTQYF | TGTGCCAGCACCGGGAGCGCGGATACGCAGTATTTT
TRBJ2-1 | TRBV12-5 | - | 15 | - | CASGLSTGVVNEQFF | TGTGCTAGTGGTTTGTCAACGGGGGTTGTCAATGAGCAGTTCTTC
TRBJ2-7 | TRBV7-2 | - | 13 | - | CASSLAGNYEQYF | TGTGCCAGCAGCTTAGCCGGGAATTACGAGCAGTACTTC